Below are 6 T cell receptor beta chains sequenced from a single sample in a study of T-cell reconstitution after alpha-beta-depleted transplantation in children. Molecular barcoding with unique molecular identifiers was used for the TCRbeta library. TCRdb processed the PCR reads anew with MiXCR; each CDR3 protein has one entry. The table includes about half a million distinct CDR3 sequences, around 12% detected once. Source: PBMCs from the stem cell graft donor, taken from the stem cell graft. These receptors all come from a human donor who donated a stem cell graft to a child with combined immunodeficiency.

This chain connects TRBV12-3 or TRBV12-4 to TRBJ2-1; 7 bases match TRBD2. V dropped 4 bases and J dropped 5; count of bases not matched to a gene: 5. CDR3 length: 14 residues. The CDR3 DNA sequence: TGTGCCAGCAGTTCAGTAGCGGGCCACAATGAGCAGTTCTTC. Encoded protein: CASSSVAGHNEQFF.

This clonotype was seen a few times. The chain is built from TRBV11-2 and TRBJ2-1; 10 positions match TRBD2. The CDR3 spans 16 residues. V lost 1 base, J lost 14 bases, and 14 bases stayed unmatched. In germline, CDR1 is SGHAT, CDR2 FQNNGV. CDR3 sequence (DNA): TGTGCCAGCAGCTTAGCCTACGACCCTAGCGGGAGATTGGAGTTCTTC. It specifies CASSLAYDPSGRLEFF.

V and J are TRBV6-6 and TRBJ1-2, with D hard to call. The CDR3 covers 11 residues. Germline-derived CDR1 and CDR2 are MNHNY and SVGAGI (reference sequence). Trimming removed 4 bases from V and 8 bases from J, with 8 bases in between. The CDR3 loop is CASSLVPGYTF. CDR3 DNA sequence: TGTGCCAGCAGTTTGGTCCCAGGCTACACCTTC.

This clonotype was counted at least ten times. V usage is TRBV27 and J usage is TRBJ2-7, with TRBD2 matching over 10 bases. The CDR3 spans 18 residues. Germline assignment: CDR1 MNHEY and CDR2 SMNVEV (reference sequence). J was trimmed by 1 base and V by 0 bases; bases with no gene match: 9. The CDR3 bases are TGTGCCAGCAGTTTATCTCCTAGCGGGAGAACGCTTTCCTACGAGCAGTACTTC. Translating gives CASSLSPSGRTLSYEQYF.

The gene calls are TRBV27 and TRBJ2-6; TRBD1 matches at 11 bases. Germline V gives CDR1 MNHEY, CDR2 SMNVEV (reference sequence). CDR3 length: 17 residues. The V and J ends lost 3 bases and 2 bases, in that order; junction bases with no gene match: 3. CDR3 region: CASSFWTGGAGANVLTF. In DNA, the CDR3 is TGTGCCAGCAGTTTCTGGACAGGGGGCGCTGGGGCCAACGTCCTGACTTTC.

This clonotype came up many times. This rearrangement joins TRBV27 to TRBJ1-6; the D is unclear. Germline lookup yields CDR1 MNHEY and CDR2 SMNVEV (reference sequence). With 3 bases removed from V and 0 bases from J, the gap between germline ends came to 12 bases. The CDR3 contains 17 residues. The CDR3 region has the DNA TGTGCCAGCAGTTTCGGCTCCCTGAGCTCCTATAATTCACCCCTCCACTTT. This translates into CASSFGSLSSYNSPLHF.